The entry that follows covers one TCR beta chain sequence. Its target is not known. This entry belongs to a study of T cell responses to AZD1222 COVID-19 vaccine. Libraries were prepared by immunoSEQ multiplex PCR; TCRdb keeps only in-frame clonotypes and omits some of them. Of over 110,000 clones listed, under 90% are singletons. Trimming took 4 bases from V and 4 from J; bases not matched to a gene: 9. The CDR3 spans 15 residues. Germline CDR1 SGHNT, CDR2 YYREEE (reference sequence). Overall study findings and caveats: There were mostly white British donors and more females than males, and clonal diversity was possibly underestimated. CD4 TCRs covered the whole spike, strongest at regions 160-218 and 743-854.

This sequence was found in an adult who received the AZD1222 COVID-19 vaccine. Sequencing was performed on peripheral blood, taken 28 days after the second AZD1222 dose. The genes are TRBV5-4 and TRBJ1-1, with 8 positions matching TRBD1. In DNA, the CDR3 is TGTGCCAGCAGCCTGACAGGGGTTCTTGGCACTGAAGCTTTCTTT. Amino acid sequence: CASSLTGVLGTEAFF.